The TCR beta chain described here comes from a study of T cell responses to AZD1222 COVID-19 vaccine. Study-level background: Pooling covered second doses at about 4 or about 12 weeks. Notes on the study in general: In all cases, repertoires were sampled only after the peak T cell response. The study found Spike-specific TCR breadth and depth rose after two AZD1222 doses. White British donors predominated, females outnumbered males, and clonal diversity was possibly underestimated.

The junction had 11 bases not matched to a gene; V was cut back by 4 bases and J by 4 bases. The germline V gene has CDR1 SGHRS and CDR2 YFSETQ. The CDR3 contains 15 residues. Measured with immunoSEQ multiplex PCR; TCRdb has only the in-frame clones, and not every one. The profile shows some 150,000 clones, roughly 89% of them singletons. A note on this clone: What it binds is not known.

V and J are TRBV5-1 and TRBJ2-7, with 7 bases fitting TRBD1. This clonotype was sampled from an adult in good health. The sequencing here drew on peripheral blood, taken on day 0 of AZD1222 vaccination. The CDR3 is CASSGTGQLEYEQYF. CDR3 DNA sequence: TGCGCCAGCAGCGGGACGGGACAGCTGGAATACGAGCAGTACTTC.